This T cell receptor (beta chain) stems from a study of circulating and synovial CD4+ cells in juvenile arthritis. Broader study findings: Bulk blood CD4 samples held at least an order of magnitude more or fewer genomes than CPL. Some such blood samples were as oligoclonal as synovium. Circulating pathogenic-like lymphocytes shared a substantially higher fraction of CDR3 sequences with synovium than bulk blood.

The CDR3 has 14 amino acids. Germline V gene data show CDR1 as ENHRY and CDR2 as SYGVKD. V lost 9 bases to trimming and J lost 5 bases; unmatched junction nucleotides: 9. The method was immunoSEQ multiplex PCR; TCRdb's version includes in-frame clones alone and lacks a portion of them. The sample includes around 32,000 clones, 95% to 96% of them seen just once. Remarks on this clone: The antigen is undetermined.

This TCR derives from a human donor with juvenile idiopathic arthritis. This chain links TRBV10-3 with TRBJ2-2, with TRBD1 identical over 7 bases. The sample was CD4+ T cells from blood. For the CDR3, the DNA is TGTGCCATAACAGACAGGGTTCGAACCGGGGAGCTGTTTTTT. It translates to CAITDRVRTGELFF.